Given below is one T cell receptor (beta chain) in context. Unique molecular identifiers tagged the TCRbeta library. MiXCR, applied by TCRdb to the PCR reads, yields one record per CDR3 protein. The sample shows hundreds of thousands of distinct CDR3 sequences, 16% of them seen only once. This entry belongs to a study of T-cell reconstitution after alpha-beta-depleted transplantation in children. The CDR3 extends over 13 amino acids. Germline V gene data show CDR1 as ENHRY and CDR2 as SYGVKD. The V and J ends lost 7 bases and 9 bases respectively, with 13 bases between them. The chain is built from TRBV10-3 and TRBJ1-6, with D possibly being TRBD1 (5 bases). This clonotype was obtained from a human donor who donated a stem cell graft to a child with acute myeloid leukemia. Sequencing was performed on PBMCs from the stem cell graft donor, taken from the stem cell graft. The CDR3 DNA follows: TGTGCCATCAACGGGGCTCGGGGTTCACCCCTCCACTTT. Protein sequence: CAINGARGSPLHF.